The present T cell receptor (beta chain) was sequenced within a study of T cell responses to AZD1222 COVID-19 vaccine. Points from the study as a whole: Among spike-specific TCRs, nearly half reportedly target unmutated variant regions. Clonal diversity was possibly underestimated, and white British individuals and females predominated among donors. Repertoire samples came only from after the peak T cell response.

Germline V gene data show CDR1 as SNHLY and CDR2 as FYNNEI. V was cut by 1 base and J by 8 bases, with 12 bases left in between. The CDR3 length is 14 residues. As for this clone: The antigen is unknown.

Only in-frame clones appear in the TCRdb table, and some are missing; sequencing was by immunoSEQ multiplex PCR. The repertoire holds over 100,000 clones, with 88% as singletons. This TCR came from an adult in good health. The source material was peripheral blood, sampled on day 0 of AZD1222 vaccination. This chain uses TRBV2 with TRBJ2-4, with D perhaps TRBD2 (6 bases). CDR3 amino acids: CASSEGGVVDIQYF. DNA for the CDR3: TGTGCCAGCAGTGAAGGGGGGGTCGTGGACATTCAGTACTTC.